In this sample, the clone carrying this TCR beta chain turned up a few times. What it binds is not known. This record comes from a study of post-analysis software for immune sequencing data. At the level of the study: Disease trajectories encompassed relapsing-remitting, secondary progressive and progressive-relapsing multiple sclerosis. General study findings and limits: Roughly five TRBV segments were more frequent in patients than controls; TRBV5-6, TRBV5-1 and TRBV20-1 belonged to this group. Relative to controls, patients with multiple sclerosis showed significantly lower normalized Chao1 diversity.

Germline V gene sequence: CDR1 DFQATT, CDR2 SNEGSKA (reference sequence). CDR3 length: 15 amino acids. cDNA libraries for TCR beta contained unique molecular identifiers. MiXCR, run by TCRdb on the PCR reads, gives a single entry per CDR3 protein. Of approximately 440,000 distinct CDR3 sequences in the sample, approximately 46% were seen once. The TCR originated in a girl between 5 and 17 years old with multiple sclerosis. The rearrangement links TRBV20-1 to TRBJ2-5; 8 bases are a match to TRBD1. TRBJ2-7 explains the end of the DNA better; the J call may be wrong. Source material: blood. CDR3 sequence: CSARDHGTGSREQYF. As DNA, the CDR3 is TGCAGTGCTAGAGACCACGGGACAGGATCTCGCGAGCAGTACTTC.